These 27 T cell receptor beta chains were sequenced from one sample in a study of glioma-infiltrating T cells. The iRepertoire nested amplicon-rescue multiplex PCR amplified TCR alpha and beta CDR3s from RNA. TCRdb used MiXCR to reprocess the multiplex PCR reads, holding one entry per CDR3 protein. The table shows 300,000 to 400,000 distinct CDR3 sequences, with more than 35% occurring only once. The sample taken for sequencing was glioma tissue, nonneoplastic brain tissue, or PBMCs (not recorded which). The source of these receptors is a human donor with low-grade glioma or glioblastoma, undergoing nonglioma brain surgery, or in good health (not recorded which).

The V and J genes are TRBV2 and TRBJ1-5; D is unclear. This CDR3 region has 15 residues. The V end was cut by 1 base, the J end by 2 bases, with 9 bases between. Germline-derived CDR1 and CDR2 are SNHLY and FYNNEI. The CDR3 DNA sequence: TGTGCCAGCAGTGAAGAGGGTATTGGCAATCAGCCCCAGCATTTT. This encodes CASSEEGIGNQPQHF.

The chain has TRBV5-4 and TRBJ1-3, with D uncertain. From germline, CDR1 is SGHNT and CDR2 YYREEE (reference sequence). V gave up 7 bases and J gave up 0 bases, with 11 bases separating them. The CDR3 is made up of 14 amino acids. The CDR3 DNA is TGTGCCAGCTCAACGCCGAACTCTGGAAACACCATATATTTT. Its protein is CASSTPNSGNTIYF.

This clonotype was observed many times. The rearrangement links TRBV27 to TRBJ2-1; 7 nucleotides match TRBD1. The V segment lost 6 bases and the J segment 7 bases; nucleotides outside the gene matches: 18. Germline-derived CDR1 and CDR2 are MNHEY and SMNVEV (reference sequence). This CDR3 spans 17 amino acids. CDR3: CASSFIGQATGRNEQFF. CDR3 in DNA: TGTGCCAGCAGCTTTATCGGACAGGCGACAGGGAGAAATGAGCAGTTCTTC.

This chain links TRBV7-2 with TRBJ1-2, with 7 nucleotides matching TRBD1. Germline trimming cut 1 base from V and 4 bases from J; bases unmatched to any gene: 6. The CDR3 loop spans 15 amino acids. Germline-derived CDR1 and CDR2 are SGHTA and FQGNSA. The CDR3 bases are TGTGCCAGCAGCTTAGGTCTCCAGGGGGGCTATGGCTACACCTTC. Translating it yields CASSLGLQGGYGYTF.

This clonotype was counted ten times or more. As DNA, the CDR3 is TGTGCCAGCAGTGAATCCCCAGGTCTTCACACAGATACGCAGTATTTT. Encoded protein: CASSESPGLHTDTQYF. The V gene is TRBV6-1, the J gene TRBJ2-3; no clear D. Germline V gene sequence: CDR1 MNHNS, CDR2 SASEGT. Between the trimmed V and J ends, which lost 2 bases and 2 bases, there was a span of 14 bases. There are 16 residues in the CDR3.

V and J are TRBV7-6 and TRBJ2-7; 9 nucleotides match TRBD2. The CDR3 extends over 15 amino acids. V lost 5 bases to trimming and J lost 1 base; unmatched junction nucleotides: 6. Germline V gene data show CDR1 as SGHVS and CDR2 as FNYEAQ. The CDR3 DNA sequence: TGTGCCAGCAGCCCTGGCGGGGGGGGTTCCTACGAGCAGTACTTC. Its translation is CASSPGGGGSYEQYF. The complete variable domain, with remaining parts taken from reference TRBV7-6 and TRBJ2-7, reads GAGVSQSPRYKVTKRGQDVALRCDPISGHVSLYWYRQALGQGPEFLTYFNYEAQQDKSGLPNDRFSAERPEGSISTLTIQRTEQRDSAMYRCASSPGGGGSYEQYFGPGTRLTVT.

This clonotype was found a few times. This chain links TRBV28 with TRBJ1-5; the D gene is possibly TRBD1 (5 bases). This CDR3 has 16 residues. V dropped 6 bases and J dropped 7 bases, with 22 bases sitting between them. Germline assignment: CDR1 MDHEN and CDR2 SYDVKM. CDR3 nucleotides: TGTGCCAGCAGCTCCAGGGTGGGGGTCCTCTTACAGCCCCAGCATTTT. Translating gives CASSSRVGVLLQPQHF. The full variable domain, its missing parts supplied by reference TRBV28 and TRBJ1-5, is DVKVTQSSRYLVKRTGEKVFLECVQDMDHENMFWYRQDPGLGLRLIYFSYDVKMKEKGDIPEGYSVSREKKERFSLILESASTNQTSMYLCASSSRVGVLLQPQHFGDGTRLSIL.

V gene TRBV10-3 combines with J gene TRBJ2-1; TRBD2 matches 11 bases. Germline loops: CDR1 ENHRY, CDR2 SYGVKD. Germline trimming cut 6 bases from V and 0 bases from J; bases unmatched to any gene: 4. This CDR3 contains 16 residues. The CDR3 coding sequence is TGTGCCATCAGCAGCGGGACTAGCGGCTCCTACAATGAGCAGTTCTTC. Translated, it gives CAISSGTSGSYNEQFF.

This clonotype was recorded at least ten times. The chain joins TRBV6-2 or TRBV6-3 to TRBJ2-3, with 12 bases identical to TRBD2. Trimming at V came to 7 bases and at J to 4 bases, leaving 9 bases not matched to a gene. This CDR3 is built from 16 residues. Germline CDR1 and CDR2: MNHEY and SVGEGT. Here the CDR3 DNA reads TGTGCCAGCACCCTAGGACTAGCGGGATGGTCAGATACGCAGTATTTT. This sequence encodes CASTLGLAGWSDTQYF.

The chain has TRBV4-3 and TRBJ2-7; perhaps TRBD2 as D (6 bases). The V gene lost 4 bases and the J gene lost 7 bases, with 26 bases spanning the gap. Germline assignment: CDR1 LGHNA and CDR2 YSLEER. The length of the CDR3 is 17 residues. In DNA, the CDR3 is TGCGCCAGCAGCCGAGACTTACCGGGAGAGGGGTCTAGTGAGCAGTACTTC. Protein sequence: CASSRDLPGEGSSEQYF.

This clonotype came up many times. The chain links TRBV27 to TRBJ2-1; D is ambiguous. Germline CDR1 MNHEY, CDR2 SMNVEV (reference sequence). V was trimmed by 7 bases and J by 0 bases, leaving 16 bases between them. The CDR3 sequence is 16 residues long. The CDR3 coding sequence is TGTGCCAGCACCCACATAGCTTTTTCCTCCTACAATGAGCAGTTCTTC. It codes for CASTHIAFSSYNEQFF.

There are many counts of this clonotype. The rearrangement links TRBV18 to TRBJ2-3, with D perhaps matching TRBD2 (6 bases). The ends were cut back, 4 bases at V and 2 bases at J, with 13 bases in the middle. CDR1 and CDR2 (germline): KGHSH, LQKENI. This CDR3 comprises 15 residues. The CDR3 region has the DNA TGTGCCAGCTCACGAATTAGCGGTTACACAGATACGCAGTATTTT. It is translated as CASSRISGYTDTQYF. Full variable domain (outside the CDR3, taken from reference TRBV18 and TRBJ2-3): NAGVMQNPRHLVRRRGQEARLRCSPMKGHSHVYWYRQLPEEGLKFMVYLQKENIIDESGMPKERFSAEFPKEGPSILRIQQVVRGDSAAYFCASSRISGYTDTQYFGPGTRLTVL.

This clonotype was seen a few times. This sequence joins TRBV7-9 and TRBJ2-1; 7 bases align to TRBD2. The CDR3 loop spans 15 amino acids. Per the germline V gene, CDR1 is SEHNR and CDR2 is FQNEAQ (reference sequence). The ends lost 0 bases at V and 2 bases at J; junction bases unmatched: 1. CDR3 sequence reads: CASSLATSAYNEQFF. The CDR3 DNA reads TGTGCCAGCAGCTTAGCCACTAGCGCCTACAATGAGCAGTTCTTC.

Regarding this clonotype: This may arise from a read error, as a much more abundant clone is one base away. The rearrangement links TRBV7-9 to TRBJ2-5; D unclear. Per germline, CDR1 SEHNR and CDR2 FQNEAQ (reference sequence). The CDR3 sequence is 14 residues long. Trimming shortened V by 1 base and J by 4 bases, and 10 bases separated the two germline ends. DNA of the CDR3: TGTGCCAGCAGCTTAGTCGTCATAGGAGAGACCCAGTACTTC. It encodes CASSLVVIGETQYF.

The chain employs TRBV19 and TRBJ1-1, with a weak D call TRBD1 (6 bases). The CDR3 consists of 12 residues. CDR1 is LNHDA, CDR2 SQIVND, per germline (reference sequence). V lost 5 bases and J 4 bases, leaving 8 bases between the germline ends. CDR3 nucleotide sequence: TGTGCCAGTAGTGTGGGGGCCACTGAAGCTTTCTTT. It translates to CASSVGATEAFF.

This clonotype has more than one count but fewer than ten. This could be a read error, since a much larger clone is one nucleotide away. This chain uses TRBV6-2 or TRBV6-3 with TRBJ2-1, with TRBD2 as a possible D gene (5 bases). V lost 8 bases, J lost 0 bases, and 14 bases lay in between. Germline V gene data show CDR1 as MNHEY and CDR2 as SVGEGT. This CDR3 spans 15 amino acids. The DNA of the CDR3 is TGTGCCAGCGGTCCAACTAGGAGCTCCTACAATGAGCAGTTCTTC. Translated: CASGPTRSSYNEQFF.

This clonotype was observed a few times. The genes are TRBV4-2 and TRBJ1-5, with a possible D match to TRBD1 (5 bases). The CDR3 extends over 16 amino acids. V dropped 1 base and J dropped 5 bases, with 15 bases sitting between them. Germline assignment: CDR1 LGHNA and CDR2 YNFKEQ. The chain's CDR3 is CASSQVWGSRDQPQHF. The CDR3 DNA sequence: TGTGCCAGCAGCCAAGTGTGGGGGTCTCGGGATCAGCCCCAGCATTTT.

As for this clonotype: One end of the junction does not line up with germline, which may come from a read error. This chain uses TRBV7-6 with TRBJ2-1, with 9 bases matching TRBD2. Looked up from germline, CDR1 is SGHVS and CDR2 is FNYEAQ. The CDR3 totals 18 residues. As DNA, the CDR3 is TGTGCCAGCAGCTTAAACCTAGCGGGACCCATCTCCTACAATGGGCAGTTCTTC. Its protein product is CASSLNLAGPISYNGQFF. Together with reference TRBV7-6 and TRBJ2-1, the CDR3 gives the full variable domain: GAGVSQSPRYKVTKRGQDVALRCDPISGHVSLYWYRQALGQGPEFLTYFNYEAQQDKSGLPNDRFSAERPEGSISTLTIQRTEQRDSAMYRCASSLNLAGPISYNGQFFGPGTRLTVL.

The V gene is TRBV4-1, the J gene TRBJ2-1; TRBD2 aligns across 16 bases. Unmatched junction bases numbered 8, after V lost 1 base and J lost 8 bases. The CDR3 has 18 amino acids. Germline V gives CDR1 MGHRA, CDR2 YSYEKL. The CDR3 loop is CASSQGRVGTSGRDEQFF. CDR3 bases: TGCGCCAGCAGCCAAGGAAGAGTGGGGACTAGCGGGAGGGATGAGCAGTTCTTC.

Comment on this clonotype: The germline gene is not matched at one end of the junction; a read error may be the cause. The chain uses TRBV29-1 and TRBJ1-1; TRBD1 might be the D (5 bases). This CDR3 spans 14 amino acids. Germline CDR1 reads SQVTM; CDR2 reads ANQGSEA. This CDR3 reads CSAGLGVTNTGAFF. In nucleotides, the CDR3 is TGCAGCGCTGGGTTGGGGGTGACGAACACTGGAGCTTTCTTT.

As for this clonotype: One junction end disagrees with the germline gene, perhaps due to a read error. The chain is built from TRBV28 and TRBJ2-7, with D perhaps TRBD1 (6 bases). The CDR3 runs 13 residues. Germline-derived CDR1 and CDR2 are MDHEN and SYDVKM. The CDR3 here is CASRTGLTYEKYF. The CDR3 bases are TGTGCCAGCAGGACAGGACTCACCTACGAGAAGTACTTC.

Worth noting for this clonotype: The junction shows a germline mismatch at one end, possibly a read error. In DNA, the CDR3 is TGTGCCAGCAGCCAAGAAGAGGGGCGGCCAACCGGGACTAGAATTGTCTTC. It codes for CASSQEEGRPTGTRIVF. The rearrangement uses TRBV3-1 and TRBJ2-1; 8 nucleotides agree with TRBD2. This CDR3 spans 17 amino acids. Per the germline V gene, CDR1 is LGHDT and CDR2 is YNNKEL (reference sequence).

The rearrangement uses TRBV4-3 and TRBJ2-3; D is perhaps TRBD2 (5 bases). Trimming left V 4 bases short and J 4 bases short, with 15 bases between. The germline gives CDR1 LGHNA, CDR2 YSLEER. The CDR3 is 15 amino acids. CDR3 DNA: TGCGCCAGCAGCCCGGCGGGCGCCCCGCCAGATACGCAGTATTTT. This encodes CASSPAGAPPDTQYF.

This clonotype was picked up many times. CDR3 region: CASSRSGRDTDTQYF. CDR3 in DNA: TGTGCCAGCAGCAGATCGGGTAGGGACACAGATACGCAGTATTTT. The rearrangement links TRBV4-2 to TRBJ2-3; the D is unclear. The length of the CDR3 is 15 residues. Trimming removed 5 bases from V and 2 bases from J, with 14 bases in between. In germline, CDR1 is LGHNA, CDR2 YNFKEQ.

A word on this clonotype: Possible read error: a much larger clone is one base away. This chain's CDR3 is CSAVGLAGVRETQFF. The CDR3 DNA reads as TGCAGTGCGGTTGGACTAGCGGGAGTCCGTGAGACCCAGTTCTTC. The chain couples TRBV20-1 to TRBJ2-1, with 13 positions matching TRBD2. The CDR3 contains 15 residues. Germline-derived CDR1 and CDR2 are DFQATT and SNEGSKA (reference sequence). J lost 13 bases, V lost 6 bases, and 15 bases had no gene match.

CDR3 amino acids: CSARSFRLAGESSYNEQYF. The CDR3 DNA follows: TGCAGTGCTAGATCTTTTCGGCTAGCGGGAGAATCATCCTACAATGAGCAGTACTTC. The chain uses TRBV20-1 and TRBJ2-7, with 10 bases aligning to TRBD2. Germline CDR1 reads DFQATT; CDR2 reads SNEGSKA (reference sequence). The CDR3 has 19 residues. The V and J ends lost 2 bases and 7 bases, in that order; junction bases with no gene match: 23.

Notes on this clonotype: A much larger clone lies one base from this, so it may be a read error. The chain has TRBV6-2 or TRBV6-3 and TRBJ2-5, with 7 bases matching TRBD1. Germline CDR1 MNHEY, CDR2 SVGEGT. The CDR3 contains 17 residues. The CDR3 is CASSPSRGRPIGETKYF. The CDR3, as DNA: TGTGCCAGCAGTCCCTCGAGGGGGCGGCCTATAGGAGAGACCAAGTACTTC.